The clone carrying this TCR beta chain has a single count. CDR3 length: 19 amino acids. Germline CDR1 and CDR2: MDHEN and SYDVKM. V dropped 7 bases and J dropped 0; count of bases not matched to a gene: 11. This sample is part of a study of blood T cell repertoires in COVID-19. Study at large: Samples came from the United States, Italy and Spain, spanning acute and convalescent COVID-19. T cells, B-cell-depleted T cells, or PBMCs provided the cDNA or gDNA that served as material.

As processed by the authors: It was from reference gene primer amplification that nucleated cell counts were estimated. Sequenced by immunoSEQ multiplex PCR; TCRdb stores in-frame clones only, minus some. That table furnishes V, J and clone size, whereas the DNA furnished D and trimming. This sample has around 280,000 clones; around four fifths occur once, and the top ten carry around 4.2%. This chain connects TRBV28 to TRBJ2-1, with TRBD2 matching over 14 bases. The TCR originated in a woman aged 50 to 60 with active or convalescent COVID-19. Sequencing was done on a sample of peripheral blood. In nucleotides, the CDR3 is TGTGCCAGCACTCCGCTTAGAGGGACTAGCGGGAGCTCCTACAATGAGCAGTTCTTC. It is translated as CASTPLRGTSGSSYNEQFF.